This T cell receptor (beta chain) was sequenced during a study of blood T cells in healthy people across ages. Study-level information: When template switching was applied, about one barcoded beta molecule was captured per two T cells. Points from the study as a whole: Estimates drawn from one million T cells were deemed to understate diversity.

The authors drew around 11 milliliters of peripheral blood from each donor. Next came a second PCR, run for roughly 7 to 12 cycles, which used a sample-barcoded 5' primer along with a J-beta primer mix. Each of the cDNA molecules was tagged by a template-switch adaptor with 12 random nucleotides. In TCRdb, the 5' RACE reads were re-called with MiXCR into one record per CDR3 protein. The data show 600,000 to 1,000,000 distinct CDR3 sequences, 58% seen once. This clonotype was seen repeatedly, ten times or more. The antigen remains unidentified. CDR3 length equals 13 residues. The germline V gene has CDR1 SGDLS and CDR2 YYNGEE. Between the trimmed V and J ends, which lost 3 bases and 2 bases, there was a span of 8 bases.

The V call is TRBV9, the J call TRBJ1-2; no reliable D call. What was sequenced was blood. The source of this sequence is a young man in good health. This CDR3 is CASSGEDNYGYTF. The CDR3 nucleotides are TGTGCCAGCAGCGGAGAGGACAACTATGGCTACACCTTC.